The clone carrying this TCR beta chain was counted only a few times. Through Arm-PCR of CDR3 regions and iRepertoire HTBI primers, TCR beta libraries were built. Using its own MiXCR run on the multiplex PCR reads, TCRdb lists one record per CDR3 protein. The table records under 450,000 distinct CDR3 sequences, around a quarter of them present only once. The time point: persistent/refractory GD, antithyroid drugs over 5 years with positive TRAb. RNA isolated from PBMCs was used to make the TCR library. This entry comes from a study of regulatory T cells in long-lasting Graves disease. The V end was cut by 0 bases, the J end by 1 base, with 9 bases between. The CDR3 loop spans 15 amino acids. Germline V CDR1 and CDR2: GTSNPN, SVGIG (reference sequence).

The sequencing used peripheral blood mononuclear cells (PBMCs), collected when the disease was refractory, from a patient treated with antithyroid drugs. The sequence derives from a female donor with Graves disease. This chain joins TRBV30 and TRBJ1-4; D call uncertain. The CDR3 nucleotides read TGTGCCTGGAGTGTACAGACTAGAACTAATGAAAAACTGTTTTTT. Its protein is CAWSVQTRTNEKLFF.